Following are 13 T cell receptor beta chains from one sample sequenced in a study of OX40 agonist ivuxolimab in advanced cancers. TCRdb's copy holds only in-frame clones and misses some; the assay was immunoSEQ multiplex PCR. The sample carries about 70,000 clones, roughly 80% recorded once. Specimen: CD4+ or CD8+ T cells sorted from blood, collected in a trial of the OX40 agonist ivuxolimab. The source is an adult with an advanced solid tumor such as melanoma, head and neck, liver or kidney cancer.

V is TRBV7-8 and J is TRBJ2-7; no definite D call. With 2 bases removed from V and 3 bases from J, the gap between germline ends came to 8 bases. This CDR3 region has 13 residues. In germline, CDR1 is SGHVS, CDR2 FQNEAQ. CDR3 loop: CASSLLTSYEQYF. CDR3 coding DNA: TGTGCCAGCAGCTTATTGACCAGCTACGAGCAGTACTTC.

The CDR3 spells CASSVWQGNNSPLHF. DNA of the CDR3: TGTGCCAGCTCAGTGTGGCAGGGCAATAATTCACCCCTCCACTTT. The chain recombines TRBV18 with TRBJ1-6; D possibly corresponds to TRBD1 (5 bases). The CDR3 consists of 15 residues. The ends were cut back, 5 bases at V and 5 bases at J, with 13 bases in the middle. Germline CDR1 is KGHSH and CDR2 is LQKENI. Full variable domain (missing parts from reference TRBV18 and TRBJ1-6): NAGVMQNPRHLVRRRGQEARLRCSPMKGHSHVYWYRQLPEEGLKFMVYLQKENIIDESGMPKERFSAEFPKEGPSILRIQQVVRGDSAAYFCASSVWQGNNSPLHFGNGTRLTVT.

The CDR3 DNA reads as TGTGCCACCAGCAGAGCGACAGGGCGTGACTATGGCTACACCTTC. Residues: CATSRATGRDYGYTF. The chain joins TRBV15 to TRBJ1-2; 7 nucleotides line up with TRBD1. Losses at the gene ends were 1 base for V and 3 bases for J; bases not matched to a gene: 5. The CDR3 extends over 15 amino acids. Germline CDR1 is LNHNV and CDR2 is YYDKDF (reference sequence). The full variable domain, in which reference TRBV15 and TRBJ1-2 provide the parts outside the CDR3, is DAMVIQNPRYQVTQFGKPVTLSCSQTLNHNVMYWYQQKSSQAPKLLFHYYDKDFNNEADTPDNFQSRRPNTSFCFLDIRSPGLGDTAMYLCATSRATGRDYGYTFGSGTRLTVV.

V and J are TRBV7-9 and TRBJ1-4; D unresolved. The germline V gene has CDR1 SEHNR and CDR2 FQNEAQ (reference sequence). The V end was cut by 0 bases, the J end by 8 bases, with 13 bases between. The CDR3 totals 15 residues. CDR3 DNA sequence: TGTGCCAGCAGCTTAGCGCAAGGGTCTGGCGAAAAACTGTTTTTT. Its protein is CASSLAQGSGEKLFF.

This rearrangement joins TRBV5-1 to TRBJ2-1, with 12 bases lining up with TRBD1. J gave up 6 bases and V 0 bases, and 1 base lay outside the gene matches. Germline V gene data show CDR1 as SGHRS and CDR2 as YFSETQ. This CDR3 spans 15 amino acids. CDR3 sequence reads: CASSLEGQGANEQFF. The CDR3 region has the DNA TGCGCCAGCAGCTTGGAGGGACAGGGGGCCAATGAGCAGTTCTTC.

This chain uses TRBV27 with TRBJ2-7, with D possibly called TRBD1 or TRBD2 (7 bases each). The CDR3 contains 15 residues. Germline loops: CDR1 MNHEY, CDR2 SMNVEV (reference sequence). The V end was cut by 5 bases, the J end by 3 bases, with 17 bases between. The CDR3: CASSTQGGRVYEQYF. DNA for the CDR3: TGTGCCAGCAGTACCCAGGGGGGGAGAGTCTACGAGCAGTACTTC.

This clone was detected only once. The chain recombines TRBV2 with TRBJ1-2; 8 nucleotides agree with TRBD1. The germline CDR1 and CDR2 sequences are SNHLY and FYNNEI. The CDR3 covers 14 residues. The J segment lost 3 bases and the V segment lost 7 bases, leaving 7 bases of the junction unmatched. CDR3 nucleotides: TGTGCCAGCAAAAGGACAGGGACAGACTATGGCTACACCTTC. Protein: CASKRTGTDYGYTF.

Only one count was recorded for this clone. The chain recombines TRBV5-1 with TRBJ2-3; 10 bases fit TRBD2. Germline CDR1 reads SGHRS; CDR2 reads YFSETQ. J lost 0 bases, V lost 9 bases, and 16 bases had no gene match. This CDR3 comprises 18 residues. The CDR3 nucleotides read TGCGCCATTCCAGGGCGAGAGCGGGGGGGCTGGAGCACAGATACGCAGTATTTT. Amino acids: CAIPGRERGGWSTDTQYF.

Only a few counts were recorded for this clone. This chain connects TRBV7-7 to TRBJ2-5; 7 bases fit TRBD2. The CDR3 is made up of 16 amino acids. V trimming: 5 bases; J trimming: 1 base; junction bases outside the gene matches: 10. Germline loops: CDR1 SSHAT, CDR2 FNYEAQ (reference sequence). The CDR3 DNA sequence: TGTGCCAGCAGCCCCCTCCCGGGGAGGGTCCAAGAGACCCAGTACTTC. It yields the protein CASSPLPGRVQETQYF.

The CDR3 DNA sequence: TGTGCCAGCAGAAAACAGGGAAGTCATGGCTACACCTTC. It translates to CASRKQGSHGYTF. The chain employs TRBV14 and TRBJ1-2; perhaps TRBD1 as D (6 bases). CDR3 length: 13 residues. Looked up from germline, CDR1 is SGHDN and CDR2 is FVKESK. Deletions cut 6 bases from V and 6 bases from J, with 14 bases between. Using reference TRBV14 and TRBJ1-2 for the parts outside the CDR3, the full variable domain is EAGVTQFPSHSVIEKGQTVTLRCDPISGHDNLYWYRRVMGKEIKFLLHFVKESKQDESGMPNNRFLAERTGGTYSTLKVQPAELEDSGVYFCASRKQGSHGYTFGSGTRLTVV.

In its sample, this clone was seen once. The rearrangement joins TRBV6-5 to TRBJ1-5; D call uncertain. The length of the CDR3 is 13 residues. Germline values: CDR1 MNHEY, CDR2 SVGAGI. The V end lost 8 bases, the J end lost 4 bases, and 12 bases lay between the germline ends. The chain's CDR3 is CASSPQINQPQHF. The CDR3 DNA sequence: TGTGCCAGCTCTCCCCAGATTAATCAGCCCCAGCATTTT.

The rearrangement uses TRBV7-2 and TRBJ1-2, with D perhaps matching TRBD1 (5 bases). Looked up from germline, CDR1 is SGHTA and CDR2 is FQGNSA. Trimming took off 2 bases at V and 1 base at J, with 8 bases between the two ends. The CDR3 spans 14 residues. The CDR3: CASSLLGHNYGYTF. Written as DNA, the CDR3 is TGTGCCAGCAGCTTACTGGGGCATAACTATGGCTACACCTTC.

This sequence joins TRBV27 and TRBJ2-7; D not resolved. The CDR3 extends over 14 amino acids. CDR1 is MNHEY and CDR2 is SMNVEV in the germline V gene (reference sequence). Between the trimmed V and J ends, which lost 0 bases and 5 bases, there was a span of 11 bases. CDR3 DNA: TGTGCCAGCAGTTTATCCCGGGTTTCCCACGAGCAGTACTTC. It translates to CASSLSRVSHEQYF.